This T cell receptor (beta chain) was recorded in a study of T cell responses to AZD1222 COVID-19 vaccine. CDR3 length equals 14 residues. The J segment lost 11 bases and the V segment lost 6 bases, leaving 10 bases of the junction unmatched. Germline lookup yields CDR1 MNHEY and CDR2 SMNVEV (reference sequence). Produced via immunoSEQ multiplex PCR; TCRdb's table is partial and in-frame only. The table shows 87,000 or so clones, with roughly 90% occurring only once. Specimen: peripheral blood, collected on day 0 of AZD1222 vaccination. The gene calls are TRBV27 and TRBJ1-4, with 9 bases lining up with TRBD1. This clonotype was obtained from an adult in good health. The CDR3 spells CASRRTGGVEKLFF. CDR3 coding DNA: TGTGCCAGCAGACGTACAGGGGGCGTCGAGAAACTGTTTTTT.